This TCR beta chain was obtained from a study of memory CD4+ T cells and cytomegalovirus serostatus (dated by TCRdb to the late 2010s). In terms of the full investigation: The cohort comprised around 35 healthy Belgian adults, 9 CMV seropositive and around 24 CMV seronegative. The study sequenced CD4+ memory TCRbeta repertoires of a Belgian cohort with known cytomegalovirus serostatus to replicate a published TCR-based CMV serostatus classifier. General study outcomes and caveats: On the Belgian cohort, the classifier based on the original framework reached a median bootstrapped AUC of roughly 0.96, with a 95% CI of 0.76-1.00. Only CD4+CD45RO+ memory cells were sequenced, in contrast to the original study, which included naive and memory CD4+ and CD8+ populations. Of over 150 previously reported CMV-associated TCRbeta sequences, 60 to 85 appeared in the CD4+ memory repertoires, each in one to five individuals. CMV serostatus prediction reached a median bootstrapped AUC of about 0.94 with the original framework and 0.91 with a US-trained random forest. Results were interpreted as suggesting that the CMV-associated TCR signature is largely present in the CD4+ memory repertoire.

The Quick-DNA Microprep Kit was used to extract genomic DNA from the sorted cells. TCRbeta DNA was amplified with the immunoSEQ hsTCRbeta kit following the manufacturer's protocol. TCRbeta libraries were sequenced on an Illumina MiSeq instrument. The authors' analysis ran thus. Removing out-of-frame sequences left roughly 2.4 million distinct TCRbeta sequences, an average of about 67,000 per individual. Two values were used to score each individual: the count of about 160 previously reported CMV-associated TCRbeta sequences and the total count of productive distinct TCRbeta sequences. A beta-binomial model was reimplemented in Python, and random forests from scikit-learn, run with default parameters, were trained on data from the US cohort. Classifier performance on the Belgian cohort was reported as the median AUC with percentile confidence intervals calculated over 10,000 bootstrap iterations. TCRdb mirrors the immuneACCESS table, restricted to in-frame sequences. Some clones are absent from its copies; in checked studies, under half trace to an unresolved V gene, and the reason for the others is unknown. V and J calls and clone size are those listed in that table; D and trimming were worked out from the DNA. In this sample the table shows just under 95,000 clones, about 80% of which occur a single time. The ten most abundant clones make up around 3.6% of the sample.

In regard to this clone: The antigen this receptor binds is unknown. No much larger clone exists at a distance of one base, and base qualities are not known.

Single viable CD3+CD4+CD8-CD45RO+ cells were sorted as memory CD4+ T cells on a FACSAria II. CMV serostatus was determined with a Roche Elecsys assay detecting serum IgG against CMV pp150, pp28, p38 and p52. Once the samples were thawed, total CD4+ T cells were enriched through positive selection using CD4 magnetic microbeads. The samples came from a separate study whose specific focus was interrogating the CD4+ T cell memory repertoire. Peripheral blood mononuclear cells were isolated and cryopreserved according to standard operating procedures, and serum was kept at -80 degrees C. The staining relied on CD3-PerCP (BW264/56), CD4-APC (RPA-T4), CD45RO-PE (UCHT1) and CD8-Pacific Orange (3B5) antibodies, and Sytox blue was used to exclude non-viable cells. The TCR sequence derives from an adult in good health and CMV-seropositive. The specimen sequenced was memory CD4+ T cells from blood.

The bases read TGTGCCAATAAAAAAGGGGTGATGGAGACCCAGTACTTC. Translated, this gives CANKKGVMETQYF. The chain was built from TRBV5-5 and TRBJ2-5; the D gene is possibly TRBD1, with 5 bases matching. The CDR3 numbers 13 residues from cysteine through phenylalanine. Only the CDR3 DNA stays, 39 bases, in frame from base 1. V drops 9 bases and J drops 5 bases, leaving 17 bases in between. The germline V gene (reference sequence) provides CDR1 SGHKS and CDR2 YYEKEE.